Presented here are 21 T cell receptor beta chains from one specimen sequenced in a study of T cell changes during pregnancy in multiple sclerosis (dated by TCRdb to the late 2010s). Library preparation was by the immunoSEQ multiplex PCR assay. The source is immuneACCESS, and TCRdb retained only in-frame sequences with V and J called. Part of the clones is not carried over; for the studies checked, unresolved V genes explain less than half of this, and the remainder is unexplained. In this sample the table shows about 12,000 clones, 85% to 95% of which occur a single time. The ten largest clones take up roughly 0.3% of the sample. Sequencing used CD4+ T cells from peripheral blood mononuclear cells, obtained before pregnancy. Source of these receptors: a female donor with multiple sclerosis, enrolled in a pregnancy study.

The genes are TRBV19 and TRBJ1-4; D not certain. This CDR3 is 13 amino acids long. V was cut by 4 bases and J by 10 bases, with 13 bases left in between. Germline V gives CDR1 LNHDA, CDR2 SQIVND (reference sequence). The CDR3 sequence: CASSTQVSGKLFF. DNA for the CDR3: TGTGCCAGTAGTACGCAGGTTTCAGGAAAACTGTTTTTT.

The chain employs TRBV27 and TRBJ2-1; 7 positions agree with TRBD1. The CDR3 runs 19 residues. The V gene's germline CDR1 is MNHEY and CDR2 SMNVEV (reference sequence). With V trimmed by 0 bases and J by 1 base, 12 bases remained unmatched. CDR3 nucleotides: TGTGCCAGCAGTTTATCGAATCGACCAGGGGGTTTTTCCTACAATGAGCAGTTCTTC. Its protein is CASSLSNRPGGFSYNEQFF.

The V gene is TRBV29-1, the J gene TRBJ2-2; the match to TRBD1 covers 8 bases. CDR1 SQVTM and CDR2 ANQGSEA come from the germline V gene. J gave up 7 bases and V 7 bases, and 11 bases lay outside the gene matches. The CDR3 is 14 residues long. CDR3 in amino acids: CSAEDRGKVGELFF. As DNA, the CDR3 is TGCAGCGCCGAAGACAGGGGAAAAGTCGGGGAGCTGTTTTTT.

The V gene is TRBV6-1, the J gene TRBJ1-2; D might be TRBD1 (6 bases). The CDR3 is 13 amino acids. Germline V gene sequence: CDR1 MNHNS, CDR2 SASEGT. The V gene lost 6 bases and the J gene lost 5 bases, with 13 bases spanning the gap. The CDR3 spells CASRVATGYGYTF. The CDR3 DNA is TGTGCCAGCAGGGTGGCGACAGGTTATGGCTACACCTTC.

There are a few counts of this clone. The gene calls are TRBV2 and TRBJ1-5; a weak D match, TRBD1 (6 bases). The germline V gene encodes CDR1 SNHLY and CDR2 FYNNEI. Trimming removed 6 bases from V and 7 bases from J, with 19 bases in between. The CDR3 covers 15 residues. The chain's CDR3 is CASRPVRGSRQPQHF. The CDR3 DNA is TGTGCCAGCAGGCCGGTGAGGGGGTCTCGGCAGCCCCAGCATTTT.

As DNA, the CDR3 is TGTGCCAGCAGCCAAGGGGGCTCGTGGGCCTATGAAGCTTTCTTT. The encoded protein is CASSQGGSWAYEAFF. V gene TRBV4-2 combines with J gene TRBJ1-1, with a weak D call TRBD1 (5 bases). CDR1 and CDR2 (germline): LGHNA, YNFKEQ. This CDR3 is 15 amino acids long. Trimming removed 1 base at V and 7 bases at J, with 16 bases between.

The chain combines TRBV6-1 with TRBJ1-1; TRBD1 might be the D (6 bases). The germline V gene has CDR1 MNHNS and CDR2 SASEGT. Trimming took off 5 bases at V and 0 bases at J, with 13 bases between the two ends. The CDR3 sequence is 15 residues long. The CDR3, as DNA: TGTGCCAGCAGTCTTCAACAGGGACTGAACACTGAAGCTTTCTTT. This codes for CASSLQQGLNTEAFF.

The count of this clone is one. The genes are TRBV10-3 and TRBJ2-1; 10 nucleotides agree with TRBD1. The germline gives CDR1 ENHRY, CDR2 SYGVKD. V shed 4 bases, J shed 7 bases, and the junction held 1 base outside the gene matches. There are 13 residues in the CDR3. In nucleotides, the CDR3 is TGTGCCATCAGTGCGGGACAGGGGAATGAGCAGTTCTTC. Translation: CAISAGQGNEQFF.

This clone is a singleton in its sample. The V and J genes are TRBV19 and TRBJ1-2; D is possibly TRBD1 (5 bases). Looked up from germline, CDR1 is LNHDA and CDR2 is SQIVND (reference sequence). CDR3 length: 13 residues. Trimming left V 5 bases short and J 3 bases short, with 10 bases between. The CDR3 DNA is TGTGCCAGTAGTTTCCGGGGGTACTATGGCTACACCTTC. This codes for CASSFRGYYGYTF.

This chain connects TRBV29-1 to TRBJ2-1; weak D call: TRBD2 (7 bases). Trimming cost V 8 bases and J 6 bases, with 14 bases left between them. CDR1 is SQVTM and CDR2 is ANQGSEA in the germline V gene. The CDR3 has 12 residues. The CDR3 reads CSSVRGGNEQFF. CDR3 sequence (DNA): TGCAGCTCTGTGAGGGGGGGCAATGAGCAGTTCTTC.

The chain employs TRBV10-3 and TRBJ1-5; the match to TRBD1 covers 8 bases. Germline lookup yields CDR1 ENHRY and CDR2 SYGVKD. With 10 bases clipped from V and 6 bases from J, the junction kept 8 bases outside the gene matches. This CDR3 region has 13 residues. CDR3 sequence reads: CATADREGQPQHF. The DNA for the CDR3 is TGTGCCACCGCGGACAGGGAGGGTCAGCCCCAGCATTTT.

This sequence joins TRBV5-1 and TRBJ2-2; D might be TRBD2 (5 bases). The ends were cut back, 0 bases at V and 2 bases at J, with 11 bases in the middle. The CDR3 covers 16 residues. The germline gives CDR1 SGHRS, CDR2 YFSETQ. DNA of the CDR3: TGCGCCAGCAGCTTGGGGCAAGGGAGTAACACCGGGGAGCTGTTTTTT. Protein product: CASSLGQGSNTGELFF.

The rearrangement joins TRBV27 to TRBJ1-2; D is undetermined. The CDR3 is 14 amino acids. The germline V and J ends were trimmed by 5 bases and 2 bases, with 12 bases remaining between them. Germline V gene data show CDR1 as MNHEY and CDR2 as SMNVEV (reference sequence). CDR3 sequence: CASSPTSGNYGYTF. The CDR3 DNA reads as TGTGCCAGCAGTCCTACTTCAGGAAACTATGGCTACACCTTC.

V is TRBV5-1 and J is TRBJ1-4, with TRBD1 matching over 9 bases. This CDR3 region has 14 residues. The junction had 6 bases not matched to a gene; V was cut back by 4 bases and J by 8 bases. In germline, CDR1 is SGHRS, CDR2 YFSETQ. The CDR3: CASSRGDREEKLFF. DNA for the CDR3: TGCGCCAGCAGCAGAGGGGACAGGGAGGAAAAACTGTTTTTT. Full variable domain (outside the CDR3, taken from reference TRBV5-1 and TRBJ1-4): KAGVTQTPRYLIKTRGQQVTLSCSPISGHRSVSWYQQTPGQGLQFLFEYFSETQRNKGNFPGRFSGRQFSNSRSEMNVSTLELGDSALYLCASSRGDREEKLFFGSGTQLSVL.

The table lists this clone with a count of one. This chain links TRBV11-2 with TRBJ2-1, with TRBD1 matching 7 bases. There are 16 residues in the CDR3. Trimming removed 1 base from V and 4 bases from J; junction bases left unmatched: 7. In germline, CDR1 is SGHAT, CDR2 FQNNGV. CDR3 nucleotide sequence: TGTGCCAGCAGCTTAGGGGGGACAGTACCTTACAATGAGCAGTTCTTC. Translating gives CASSLGGTVPYNEQFF.

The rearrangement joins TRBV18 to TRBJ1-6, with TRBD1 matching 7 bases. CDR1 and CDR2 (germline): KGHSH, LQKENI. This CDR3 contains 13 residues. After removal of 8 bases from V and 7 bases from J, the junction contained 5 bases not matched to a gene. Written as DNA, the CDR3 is TGTGCCAGCAAGGGACAGATGAATTCACCCCTCCACTTT. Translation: CASKGQMNSPLHF.

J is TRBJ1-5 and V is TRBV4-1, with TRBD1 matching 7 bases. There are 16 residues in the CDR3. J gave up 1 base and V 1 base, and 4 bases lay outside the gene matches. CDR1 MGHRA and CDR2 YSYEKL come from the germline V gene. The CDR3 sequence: CASSQGQGASNQPQHF. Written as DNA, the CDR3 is TGCGCCAGCAGCCAAGGACAGGGAGCAAGCAATCAGCCCCAGCATTTT.

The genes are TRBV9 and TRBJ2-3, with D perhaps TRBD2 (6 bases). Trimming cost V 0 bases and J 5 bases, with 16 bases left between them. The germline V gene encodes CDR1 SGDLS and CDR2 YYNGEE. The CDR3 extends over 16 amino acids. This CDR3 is CASSVAPGLSLDTQYF. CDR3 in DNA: TGTGCCAGCAGCGTAGCCCCGGGACTTTCTTTAGATACGCAGTATTTT.

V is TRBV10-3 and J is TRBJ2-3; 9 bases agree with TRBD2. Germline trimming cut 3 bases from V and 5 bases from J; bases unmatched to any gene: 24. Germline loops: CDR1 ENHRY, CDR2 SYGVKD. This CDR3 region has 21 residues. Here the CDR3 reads CAISDLVGGDWERGVKDTQYF. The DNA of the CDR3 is TGTGCCATCAGTGACCTCGTCGGAGGCGATTGGGAGCGGGGGGTGAAAGATACGCAGTATTTT.

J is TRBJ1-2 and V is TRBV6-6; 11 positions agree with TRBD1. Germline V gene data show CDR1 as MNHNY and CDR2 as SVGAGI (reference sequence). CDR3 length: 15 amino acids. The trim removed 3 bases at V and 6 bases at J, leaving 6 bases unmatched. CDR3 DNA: TGTGCCAGCAGTTATCTCGGGGACAGGGGGGATGGCTACACCTTC. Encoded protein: CASSYLGDRGDGYTF.

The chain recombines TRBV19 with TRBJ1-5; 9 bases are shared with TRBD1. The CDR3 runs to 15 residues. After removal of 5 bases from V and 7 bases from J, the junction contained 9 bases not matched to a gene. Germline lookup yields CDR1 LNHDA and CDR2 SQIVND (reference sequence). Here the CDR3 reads CASSVTGTGNQPQHF. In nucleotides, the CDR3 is TGTGCCAGTAGTGTTACCGGGACAGGGAACCAGCCCCAGCATTTT.